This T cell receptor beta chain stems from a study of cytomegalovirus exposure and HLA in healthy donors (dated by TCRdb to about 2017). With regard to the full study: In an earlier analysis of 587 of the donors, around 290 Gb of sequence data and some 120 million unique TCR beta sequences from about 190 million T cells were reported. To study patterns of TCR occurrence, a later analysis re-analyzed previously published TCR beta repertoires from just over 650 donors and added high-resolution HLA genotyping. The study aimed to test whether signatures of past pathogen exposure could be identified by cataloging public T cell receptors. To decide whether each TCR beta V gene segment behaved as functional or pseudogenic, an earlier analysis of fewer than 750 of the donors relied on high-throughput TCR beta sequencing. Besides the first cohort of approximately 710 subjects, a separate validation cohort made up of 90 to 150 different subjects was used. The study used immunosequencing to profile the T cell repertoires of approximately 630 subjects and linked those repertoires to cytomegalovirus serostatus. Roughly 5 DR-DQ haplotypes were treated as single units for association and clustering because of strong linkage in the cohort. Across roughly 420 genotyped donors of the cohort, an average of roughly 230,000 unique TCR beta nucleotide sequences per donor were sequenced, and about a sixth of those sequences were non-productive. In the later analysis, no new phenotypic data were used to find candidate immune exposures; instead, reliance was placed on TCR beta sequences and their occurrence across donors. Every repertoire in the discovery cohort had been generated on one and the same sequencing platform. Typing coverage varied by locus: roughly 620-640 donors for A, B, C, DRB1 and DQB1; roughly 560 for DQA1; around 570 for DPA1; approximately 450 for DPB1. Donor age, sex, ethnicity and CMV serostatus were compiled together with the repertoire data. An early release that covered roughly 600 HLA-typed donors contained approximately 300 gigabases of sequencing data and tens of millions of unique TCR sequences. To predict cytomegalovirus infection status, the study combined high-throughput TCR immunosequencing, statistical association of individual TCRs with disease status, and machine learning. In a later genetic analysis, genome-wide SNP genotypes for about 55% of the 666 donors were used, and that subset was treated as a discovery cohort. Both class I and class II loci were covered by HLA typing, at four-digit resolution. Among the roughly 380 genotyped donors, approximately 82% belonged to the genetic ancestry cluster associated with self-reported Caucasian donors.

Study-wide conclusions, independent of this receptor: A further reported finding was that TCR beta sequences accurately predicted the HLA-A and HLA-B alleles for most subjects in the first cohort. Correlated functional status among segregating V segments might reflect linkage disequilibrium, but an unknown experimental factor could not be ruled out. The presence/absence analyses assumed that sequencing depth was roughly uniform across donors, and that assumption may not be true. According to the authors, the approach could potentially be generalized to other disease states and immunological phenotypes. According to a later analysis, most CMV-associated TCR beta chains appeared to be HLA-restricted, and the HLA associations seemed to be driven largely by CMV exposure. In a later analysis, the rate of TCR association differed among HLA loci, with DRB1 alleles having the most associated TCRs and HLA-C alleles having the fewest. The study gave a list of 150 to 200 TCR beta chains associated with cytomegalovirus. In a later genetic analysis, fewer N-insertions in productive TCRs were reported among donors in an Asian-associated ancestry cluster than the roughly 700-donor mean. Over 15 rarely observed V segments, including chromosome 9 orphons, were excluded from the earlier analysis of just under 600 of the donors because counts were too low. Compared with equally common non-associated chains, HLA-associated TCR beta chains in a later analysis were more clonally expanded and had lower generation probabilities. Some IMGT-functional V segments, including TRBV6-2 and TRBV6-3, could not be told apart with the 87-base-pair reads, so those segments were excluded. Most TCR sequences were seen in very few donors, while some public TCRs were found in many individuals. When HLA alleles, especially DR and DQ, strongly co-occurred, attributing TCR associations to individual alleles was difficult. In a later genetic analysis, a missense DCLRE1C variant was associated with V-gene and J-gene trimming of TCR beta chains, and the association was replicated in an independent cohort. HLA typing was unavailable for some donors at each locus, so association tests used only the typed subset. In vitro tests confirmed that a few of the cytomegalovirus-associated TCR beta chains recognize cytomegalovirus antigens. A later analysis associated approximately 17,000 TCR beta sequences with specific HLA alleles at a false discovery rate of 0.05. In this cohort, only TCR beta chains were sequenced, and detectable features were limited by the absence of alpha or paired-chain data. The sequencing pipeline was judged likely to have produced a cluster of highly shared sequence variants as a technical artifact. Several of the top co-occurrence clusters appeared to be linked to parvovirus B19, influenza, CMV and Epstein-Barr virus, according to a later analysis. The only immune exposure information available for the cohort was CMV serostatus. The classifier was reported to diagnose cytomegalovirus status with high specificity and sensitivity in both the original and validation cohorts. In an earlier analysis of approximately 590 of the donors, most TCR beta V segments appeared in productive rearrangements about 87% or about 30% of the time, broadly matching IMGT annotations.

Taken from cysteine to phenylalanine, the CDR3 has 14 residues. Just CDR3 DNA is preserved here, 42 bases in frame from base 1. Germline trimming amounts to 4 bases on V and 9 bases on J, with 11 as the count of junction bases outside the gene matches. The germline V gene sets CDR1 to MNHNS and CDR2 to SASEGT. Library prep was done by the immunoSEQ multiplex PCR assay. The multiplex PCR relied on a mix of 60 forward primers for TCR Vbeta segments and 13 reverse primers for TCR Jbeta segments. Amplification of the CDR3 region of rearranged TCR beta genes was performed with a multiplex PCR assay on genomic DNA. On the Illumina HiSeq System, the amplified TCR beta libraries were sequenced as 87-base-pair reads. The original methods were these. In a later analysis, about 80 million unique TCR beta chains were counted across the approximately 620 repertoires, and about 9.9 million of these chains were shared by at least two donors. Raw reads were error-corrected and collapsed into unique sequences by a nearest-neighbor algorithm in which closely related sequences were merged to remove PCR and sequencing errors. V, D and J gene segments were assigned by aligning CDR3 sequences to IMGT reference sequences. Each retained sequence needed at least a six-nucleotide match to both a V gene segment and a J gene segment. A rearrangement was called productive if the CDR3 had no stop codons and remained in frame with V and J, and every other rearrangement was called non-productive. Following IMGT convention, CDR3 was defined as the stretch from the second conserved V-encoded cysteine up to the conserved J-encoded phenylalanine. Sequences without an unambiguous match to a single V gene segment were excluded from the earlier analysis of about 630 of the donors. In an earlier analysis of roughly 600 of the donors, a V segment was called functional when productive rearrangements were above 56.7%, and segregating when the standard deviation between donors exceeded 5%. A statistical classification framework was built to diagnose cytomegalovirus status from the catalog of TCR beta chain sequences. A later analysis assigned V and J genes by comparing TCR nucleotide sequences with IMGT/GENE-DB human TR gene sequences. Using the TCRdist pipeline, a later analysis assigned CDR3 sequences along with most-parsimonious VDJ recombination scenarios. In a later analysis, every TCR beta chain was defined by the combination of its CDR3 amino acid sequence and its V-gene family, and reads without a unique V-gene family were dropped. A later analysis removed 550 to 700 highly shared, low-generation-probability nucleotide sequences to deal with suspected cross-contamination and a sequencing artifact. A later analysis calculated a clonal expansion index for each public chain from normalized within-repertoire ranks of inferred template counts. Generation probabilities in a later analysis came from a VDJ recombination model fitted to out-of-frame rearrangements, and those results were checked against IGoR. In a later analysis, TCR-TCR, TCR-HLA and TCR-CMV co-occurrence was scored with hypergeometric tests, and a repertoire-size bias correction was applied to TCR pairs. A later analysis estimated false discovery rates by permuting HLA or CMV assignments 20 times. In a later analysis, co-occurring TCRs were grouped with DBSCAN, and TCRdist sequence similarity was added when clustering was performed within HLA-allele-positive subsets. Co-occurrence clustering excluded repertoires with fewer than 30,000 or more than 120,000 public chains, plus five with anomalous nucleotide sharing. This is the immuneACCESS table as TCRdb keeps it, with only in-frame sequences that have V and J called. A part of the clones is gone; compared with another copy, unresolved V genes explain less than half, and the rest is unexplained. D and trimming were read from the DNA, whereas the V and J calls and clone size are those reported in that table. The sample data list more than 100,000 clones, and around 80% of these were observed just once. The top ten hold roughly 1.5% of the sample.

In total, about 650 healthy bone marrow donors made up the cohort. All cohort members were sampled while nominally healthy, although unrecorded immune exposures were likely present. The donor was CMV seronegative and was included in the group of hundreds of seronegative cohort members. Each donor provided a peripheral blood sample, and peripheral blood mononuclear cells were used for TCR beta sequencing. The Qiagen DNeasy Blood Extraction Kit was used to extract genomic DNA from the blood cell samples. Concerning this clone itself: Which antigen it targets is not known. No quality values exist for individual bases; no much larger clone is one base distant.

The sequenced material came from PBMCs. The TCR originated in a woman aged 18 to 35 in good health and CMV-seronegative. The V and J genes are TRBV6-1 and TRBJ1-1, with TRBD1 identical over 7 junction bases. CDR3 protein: CASSARLQTGKAFF. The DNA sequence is TGTGCCAGCAGTGCGCGTCTTCAGACAGGGAAAGCTTTCTTT.